The rows below give T cell receptor beta chains drawn from one sample of a study of cytomegalovirus exposure and HLA in healthy donors. Profiled with immunoSEQ multiplex PCR; TCRdb holds only in-frame clones, not every one. The table lists about 170,000 clones, 73% of them singletons. Sequencing input: PBMCs. These receptor sequences come from a woman aged 18-29 years in good health and CMV-seropositive. The CDR3 runs from the conserved cysteine through the conserved F or W. D genes are given only for firm matches. For some rows the clone size is stated as once, few or many, or as a class when expanded; others skip it.

V	J	D	size	CDR3	DNA
TRBV4-1	TRBJ2-7	NA	NA	CASSQGLLYEQYF	TGCGCCAGCAGCCAAGGACTGCTTTACGAGCAGTACTTC
TRBV5-1	TRBJ1-1	NA	NA	CASRRRDKNTEAFF	TGCGCCAGTAGGAGACGGGATAAGAACACTGAAGCTTTCTTT
TRBV2	TRBJ2-7	TRBD1	NA	CATQFFSGTAVYEQYF	TGTGCCACCCAGTTTTTCTCTGGGACAGCCGTCTACGAGCAGTACTTC
TRBV6-5	TRBJ1-3	TRBD1	NA	CASRPTGGGNTIYF	TGTGCCAGCAGACCTACAGGGGGTGGAAACACCATATATTTT
TRBV7-8	TRBJ2-7	NA	NA	CASSLVVLPHEQYF	TGTGCCAGCAGCTTAGTTGTCCTCCCCCACGAGCAGTACTTC
TRBV7-9	TRBJ2-4	TRBD1	NA	CASSLGTGPHHLDIQYF	TGTGCCAGCAGCTTAGGGACAGGGCCCCACCATTTGGACATTCAGTACTTC
TRBV12-5	TRBJ2-7	TRBD1	NA	CASGLALPDRAYEQYF	TGTGCTAGTGGTTTGGCCCTTCCAGACAGGGCGTACGAGCAGTACTTC
TRBV19	TRBJ2-5	TRBD1	NA	CASSQTGGPETQYF	TGTGCCAGTAGTCAGACAGGGGGGCCAGAGACCCAGTACTTC
TRBV2	TRBJ1-5	TRBD1	NA	CASSWDSKSNQPQHF	TGTGCCAGCAGTTGGGACAGCAAGAGCAATCAGCCCCAGCATTTT
TRBV19	TRBJ2-2	TRBD2	NA	CASSIVGLAGGSNTGELFF	TGTGCCAGTAGTATAGTCGGACTAGCGGGGGGGTCGAACACCGGGGAGCTGTTTTTT
TRBV5-6	TRBJ2-7	TRBD1	NA	CASSSGTGDYEQYF	TGTGCCAGCAGCTCCGGGACAGGGGATTACGAGCAGTACTTC
TRBV6-1	TRBJ2-5	NA	NA	CASLPMIGTQYF	TGTGCCAGCCTCCCCATGATCGGGACCCAGTACTTC
TRBV4-1	TRBJ2-3	TRBD1	NA	CASSQEIGQGATDTQYF	TGCGCCAGCAGCCAAGAAATCGGACAGGGGGCAACAGATACGCAGTATTTT
TRBV30	TRBJ2-2	TRBD2	few	CAWRGTSGPLGGELFF	TGTGCCTGGAGGGGGACTAGCGGCCCCTTAGGCGGGGAGCTGTTTTTT
TRBV27	TRBJ2-7	NA	few	CASSLGGDYEQYF	TGTGCCAGCAGTTTGGGCGGGGACTACGAGCAGTACTTC
TRBV5-1	TRBJ2-1	TRBD2	NA	CASSFRPSGGAMVNEQFF	TGCGCCAGCAGCTTTAGACCGAGCGGGGGGGCAATGGTCAATGAGCAGTTCTTC
TRBV21-1	TRBJ1-1	NA	NA	CASSGGRGGSEAFF	TGTGCCAGCAGTGGAGGGAGGGGGGGGAGTGAAGCTTTCTTT
TRBV28	TRBJ1-1	NA	once	CASSLGGNTEAFF	TGTGCCAGCAGTCTAGGGGGGAACACTGAAGCTTTCTTT
TRBV28	TRBJ2-7	TRBD1	NA	CASSSPGTVDYEQYF	TGTGCCAGCAGTTCCCCCGGGACAGTCGACTACGAGCAGTACTTC
TRBV29-1	TRBJ1-1	NA	NA	CSVEDWRDTEAFF	TGCAGCGTTGAAGATTGGAGGGACACTGAAGCTTTCTTT
TRBV27	TRBJ1-5	NA	NA	CASSPRAVTHQPQHF	TGTGCCAGCAGTCCTCGTGCAGTCACCCATCAGCCCCAGCATTTT
TRBV12-5	TRBJ2-7	NA	NA	CASGLDFYEQYF	TGTGCTAGTGGTTTGGACTTCTACGAGCAGTACTTC
TRBV30	TRBJ2-2	NA	NA	CAWSVLHTGELFF	TGTGCCTGGAGTGTTCTCCACACCGGGGAGCTGTTTTTT
TRBV5-1	TRBJ2-5	NA	few	CASSFQETQYF	TGCGCCAGCAGCTTCCAGGAGACCCAGTACTTC
TRBV5-4	TRBJ2-3	TRBD2	once	CASSRGAGGTDTQYF	TGTGCCAGCAGCCGGGGGGCGGGGGGGACAGATACGCAGTATTTT
TRBV7-9	TRBJ2-7	NA	NA	CSSSQRQEQYF	TGTTCCAGCAGTCAACGACAGGAGCAGTACTTC
TRBV5-8	TRBJ2-1	TRBD2	NA	CASSLLPSGVYNEQFF	TGTGCCAGCAGCCTCCTACCTAGCGGAGTTTACAATGAGCAGTTCTTC
TRBV7-2	TRBJ1-1	TRBD1	NA	CASSFVKTGGRYNTEAFF	TGTGCCAGCAGCTTCGTCAAGACAGGGGGACGATACAACACTGAAGCTTTCTTT
TRBV5-1	TRBJ2-5	NA	NA	CASSSFPGQETQYF	TGCGCCAGCAGCTCCTTTCCGGGGCAAGAGACCCAGTACTTC
TRBV7-9	TRBJ2-7	TRBD2	NA	CASSPRRSGGQPNEQYF	TGTGCCAGCAGCCCTAGGAGGAGCGGGGGACAACCTAACGAGCAGTACTTC